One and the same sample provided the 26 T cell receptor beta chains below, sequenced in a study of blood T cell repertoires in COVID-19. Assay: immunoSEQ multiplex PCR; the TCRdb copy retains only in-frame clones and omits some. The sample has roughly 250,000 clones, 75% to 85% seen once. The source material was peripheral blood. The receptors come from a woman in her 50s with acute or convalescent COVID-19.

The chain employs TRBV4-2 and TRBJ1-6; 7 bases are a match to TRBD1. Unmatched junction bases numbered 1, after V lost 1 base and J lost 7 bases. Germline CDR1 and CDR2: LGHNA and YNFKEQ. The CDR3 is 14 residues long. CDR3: CASSQGDSNSPLHF. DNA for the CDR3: TGTGCCAGCAGCCAAGGGGACAGCAATTCACCCCTCCACTTT.

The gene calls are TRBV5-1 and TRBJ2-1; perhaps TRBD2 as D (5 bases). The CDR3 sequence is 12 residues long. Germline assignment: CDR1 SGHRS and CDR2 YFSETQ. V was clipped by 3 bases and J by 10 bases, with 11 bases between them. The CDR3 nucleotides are TGCGCCAGCAGCTCCAGCGGCTGGGAGCAGTTCTTC. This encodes CASSSSGWEQFF. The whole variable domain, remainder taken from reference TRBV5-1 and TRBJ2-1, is KAGVTQTPRYLIKTRGQQVTLSCSPISGHRSVSWYQQTPGQGLQFLFEYFSETQRNKGNFPGRFSGRQFSNSRSEMNVSTLELGDSALYLCASSSSGWEQFFGPGTRLTVL.

In nucleotides, the CDR3 is TGTGCCAGCAGCACAAAACTAGCGGGTTACCAAGAGACCCAGTACTTC. Translating gives CASSTKLAGYQETQYF. The rearrangement uses TRBV5-4 and TRBJ2-5, with 9 bases fitting TRBD2. The germline gives CDR1 SGHNT, CDR2 YYREEE (reference sequence). CDR3 length: 16 amino acids. V lost 4 bases, J lost 0 bases, and 7 bases stayed unmatched. Using reference TRBV5-4 and TRBJ2-5 for the parts outside the CDR3, the full variable domain is ETGVTQSPTHLIKTRGQQVTLRCSSQSGHNTVSWYQQALGQGPQFIFQYYREEENGRGNFPPRFSGLQFPNYSSELNVNALELDDSALYLCASSTKLAGYQETQYFGPGTRLLVL.

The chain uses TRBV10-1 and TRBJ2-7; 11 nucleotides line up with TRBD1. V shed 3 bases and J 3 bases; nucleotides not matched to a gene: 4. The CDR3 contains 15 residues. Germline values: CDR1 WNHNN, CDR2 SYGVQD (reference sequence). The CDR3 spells CASSDPGTGGYEQYF. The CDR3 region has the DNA TGCGCCAGCAGTGACCCCGGGACAGGGGGCTACGAGCAGTACTTC.

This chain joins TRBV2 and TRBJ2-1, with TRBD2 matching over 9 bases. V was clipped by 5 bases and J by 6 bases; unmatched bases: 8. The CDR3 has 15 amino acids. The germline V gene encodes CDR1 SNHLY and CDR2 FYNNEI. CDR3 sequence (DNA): TGTGCCAGCAGTAATGGGGGGACTAGCCTCAATGAGCAGTTCTTC. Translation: CASSNGGTSLNEQFF.

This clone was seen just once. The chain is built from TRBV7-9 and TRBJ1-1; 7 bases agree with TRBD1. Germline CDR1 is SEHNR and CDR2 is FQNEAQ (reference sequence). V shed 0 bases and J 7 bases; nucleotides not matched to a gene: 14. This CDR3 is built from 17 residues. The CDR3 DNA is TGTGCCAGCAGCTTAGCGATAGGGGCAGGGGGTTCGGGTGAAGCTTTCTTT. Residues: CASSLAIGAGGSGEAFF.

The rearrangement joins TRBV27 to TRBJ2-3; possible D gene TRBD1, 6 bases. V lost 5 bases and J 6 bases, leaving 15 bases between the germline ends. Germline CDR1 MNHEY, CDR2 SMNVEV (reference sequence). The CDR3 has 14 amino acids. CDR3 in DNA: TGTGCCAGCAGTGCCTTACAGGGCGCGGATACGCAGTATTTT. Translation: CASSALQGADTQYF.

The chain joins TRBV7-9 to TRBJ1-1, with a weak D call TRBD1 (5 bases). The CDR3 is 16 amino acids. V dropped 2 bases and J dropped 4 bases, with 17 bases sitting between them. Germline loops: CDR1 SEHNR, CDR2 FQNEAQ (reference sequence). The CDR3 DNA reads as TGTGCCAGCAGCTTAATGGTCGGGACCGGGGGCACTGAAGCTTTCTTT. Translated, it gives CASSLMVGTGGTEAFF.

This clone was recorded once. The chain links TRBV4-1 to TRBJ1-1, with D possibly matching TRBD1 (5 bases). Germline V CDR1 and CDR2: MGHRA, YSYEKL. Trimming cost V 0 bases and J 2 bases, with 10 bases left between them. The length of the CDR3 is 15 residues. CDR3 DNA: TGCGCCAGCAGCCAAGATGACAGAATAAACACTGAAGCTTTCTTT. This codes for CASSQDDRINTEAFF.

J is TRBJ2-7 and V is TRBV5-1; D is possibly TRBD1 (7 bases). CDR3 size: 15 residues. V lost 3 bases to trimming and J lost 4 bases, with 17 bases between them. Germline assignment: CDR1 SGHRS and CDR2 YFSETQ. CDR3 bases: TGCGCCAGCAGCTCCGGCGGGACAGCCAAATACGAGCAGTACTTC. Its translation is CASSSGGTAKYEQYF.

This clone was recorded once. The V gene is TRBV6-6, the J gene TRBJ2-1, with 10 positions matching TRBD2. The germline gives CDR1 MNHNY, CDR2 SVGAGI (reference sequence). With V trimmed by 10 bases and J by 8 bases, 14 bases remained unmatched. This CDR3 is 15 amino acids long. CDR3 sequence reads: CATARASGGVDEQFF. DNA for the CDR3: TGTGCCACCGCGAGGGCTAGCGGGGGAGTTGATGAGCAGTTCTTC.

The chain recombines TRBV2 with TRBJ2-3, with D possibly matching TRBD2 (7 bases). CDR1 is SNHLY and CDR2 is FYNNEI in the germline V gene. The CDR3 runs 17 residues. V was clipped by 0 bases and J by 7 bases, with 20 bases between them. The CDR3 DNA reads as TGTGCCAGCAGTGAAGCGCTAGGGGGGAGGGCCAGGAATACGCAGTATTTT. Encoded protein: CASSEALGGRARNTQYF.

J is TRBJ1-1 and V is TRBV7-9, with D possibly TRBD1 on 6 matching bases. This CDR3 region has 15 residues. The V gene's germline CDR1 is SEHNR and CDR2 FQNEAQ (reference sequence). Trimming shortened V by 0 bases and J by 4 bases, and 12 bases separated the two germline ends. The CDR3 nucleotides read TGTGCCAGCAGCTTAGCTCTGGGGGCGAGCACTGAAGCTTTCTTT. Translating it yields CASSLALGASTEAFF.

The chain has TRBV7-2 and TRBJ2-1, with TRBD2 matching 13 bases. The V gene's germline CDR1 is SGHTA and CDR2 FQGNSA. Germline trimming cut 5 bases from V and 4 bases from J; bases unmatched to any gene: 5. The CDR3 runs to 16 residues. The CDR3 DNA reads TGTGCCAGCAGCCGGACTAGCGGGAGACAGTACAATGAGCAGTTCTTC. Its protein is CASSRTSGRQYNEQFF.

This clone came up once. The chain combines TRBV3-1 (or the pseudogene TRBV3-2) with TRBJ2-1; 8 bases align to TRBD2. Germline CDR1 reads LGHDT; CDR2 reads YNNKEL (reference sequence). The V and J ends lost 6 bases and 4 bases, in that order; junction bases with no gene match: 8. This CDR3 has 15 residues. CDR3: CASRPSGRGYNEQFF. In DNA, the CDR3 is TGTGCCAGCAGACCCAGCGGGAGAGGATACAATGAGCAGTTCTTC.

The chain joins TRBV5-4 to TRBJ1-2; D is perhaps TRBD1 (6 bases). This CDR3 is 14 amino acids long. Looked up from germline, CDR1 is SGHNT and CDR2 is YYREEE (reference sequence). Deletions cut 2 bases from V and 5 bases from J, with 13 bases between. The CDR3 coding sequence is TGTGCCAGCAGCTTTTTAGGACAGCCATATGGCTACACCTTC. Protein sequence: CASSFLGQPYGYTF.

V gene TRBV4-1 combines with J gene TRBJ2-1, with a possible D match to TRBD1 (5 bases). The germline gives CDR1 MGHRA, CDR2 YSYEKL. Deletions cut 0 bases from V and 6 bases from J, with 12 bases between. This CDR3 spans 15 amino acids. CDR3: CASSQEGDSRNEQFF. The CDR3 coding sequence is TGCGCCAGCAGCCAAGAGGGCGACAGTCGCAATGAGCAGTTCTTC.

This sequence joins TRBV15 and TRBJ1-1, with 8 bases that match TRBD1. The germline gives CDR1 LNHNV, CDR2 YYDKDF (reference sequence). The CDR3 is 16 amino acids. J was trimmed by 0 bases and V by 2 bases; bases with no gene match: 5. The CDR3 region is CATSRYRTGLNTEAFF. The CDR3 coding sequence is TGTGCCACCAGCAGATATCGGACAGGGCTGAACACTGAAGCTTTCTTT.

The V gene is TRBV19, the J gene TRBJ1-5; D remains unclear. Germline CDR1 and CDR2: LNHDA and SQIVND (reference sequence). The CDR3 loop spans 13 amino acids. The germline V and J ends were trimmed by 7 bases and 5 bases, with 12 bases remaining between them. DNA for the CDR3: TGTGCCAGTAATTACGGCACAGATCAGCCCCAGCATTTT. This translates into CASNYGTDQPQHF.

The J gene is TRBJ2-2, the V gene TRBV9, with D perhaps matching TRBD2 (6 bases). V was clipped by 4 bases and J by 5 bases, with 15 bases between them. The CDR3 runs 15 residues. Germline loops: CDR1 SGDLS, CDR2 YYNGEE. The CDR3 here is CASSPISAGTGELFF. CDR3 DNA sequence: TGTGCCAGCAGCCCCATTTCTGCGGGAACCGGGGAGCTGTTTTTT.

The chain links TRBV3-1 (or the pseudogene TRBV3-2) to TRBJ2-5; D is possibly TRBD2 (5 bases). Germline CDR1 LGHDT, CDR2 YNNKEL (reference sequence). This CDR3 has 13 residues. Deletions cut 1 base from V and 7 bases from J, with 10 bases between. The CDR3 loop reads CASSQGRAGTQYF. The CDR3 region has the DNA TGTGCCAGCAGCCAAGGTCGGGCGGGGACCCAGTACTTC.

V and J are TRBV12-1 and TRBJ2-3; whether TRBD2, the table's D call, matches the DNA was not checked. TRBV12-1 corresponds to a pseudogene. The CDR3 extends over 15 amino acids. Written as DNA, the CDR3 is TGTGCCAGCAGCTTTGCGCTAGCGTGTGCAGATACGCAGTATTTT. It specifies CASSFALACADTQYF.

CDR3 in amino acids: CASSYLRLAGGNEQFF. Here the CDR3 DNA reads TGTGCCAGCAGTTACTTACGACTAGCGGGGGGGAATGAGCAGTTCTTC. The gene calls are TRBV6-5 and TRBJ2-1, with TRBD2 matching over 14 bases. The germline V gene encodes CDR1 MNHEY and CDR2 SVGAGI. This CDR3 is built from 16 residues. Trimming took 1 base from V and 7 from J; bases not matched to a gene: 3.

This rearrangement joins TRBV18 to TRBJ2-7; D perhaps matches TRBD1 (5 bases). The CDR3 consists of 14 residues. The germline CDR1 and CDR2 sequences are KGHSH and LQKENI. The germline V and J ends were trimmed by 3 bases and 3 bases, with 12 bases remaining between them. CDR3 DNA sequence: TGTGCCAGCTCACCCGATAATCAGGGCTACGAGCAGTACTTC. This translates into CASSPDNQGYEQYF.

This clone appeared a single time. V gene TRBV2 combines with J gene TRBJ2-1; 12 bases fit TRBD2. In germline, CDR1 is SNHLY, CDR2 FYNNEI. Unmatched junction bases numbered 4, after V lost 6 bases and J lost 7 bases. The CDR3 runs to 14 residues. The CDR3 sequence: CASSLAGGRNEQFF. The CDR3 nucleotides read TGTGCCAGCAGCCTAGCGGGGGGGCGGAATGAGCAGTTCTTC.

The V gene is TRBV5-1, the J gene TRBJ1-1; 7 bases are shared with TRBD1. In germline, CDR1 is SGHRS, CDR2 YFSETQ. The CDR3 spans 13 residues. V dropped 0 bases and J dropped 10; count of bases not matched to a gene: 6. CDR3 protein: CASSLEQGPRAFF. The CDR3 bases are TGCGCCAGCAGCTTGGAACAGGGGCCCAGAGCTTTCTTT.